These 2 T cell receptor beta chains share one sample of origin, sequenced in a study of cytomegalovirus exposure and HLA in healthy donors. The study ran its PCR with 60 Vbeta and 13 Jbeta primers. Assay used: immunoSEQ multiplex PCR; TCRdb lists only in-frame clones, some missing. This table holds about 140,000 clones, approximately 79% found once. Sequences were obtained from PBMCs. These receptors all stem from a woman aged 30 to 39 in good health and CMV-seronegative.

The chain is built from TRBV4-2 and TRBJ2-2; a possible D gene is TRBD2 (6 bases). Trimming left V 0 bases short and J 2 bases short, with 10 bases between. CDR1 is LGHNA, CDR2 YNFKEQ, per germline. The CDR3 loop spans 16 amino acids. CDR3 protein: CASSQEGRGNTGELFF. The DNA of the CDR3 is TGTGCCAGCAGCCAAGAGGGGCGGGGAAACACCGGGGAGCTGTTTTTT.

The J gene is TRBJ1-5, the V gene TRBV27; the D gene is possibly TRBD1 (6 bases). The CDR3 totals 16 residues. Germline CDR1 MNHEY, CDR2 SMNVEV (reference sequence). Between the trimmed V and J ends, which lost 3 bases and 4 bases, there was a span of 16 bases. The CDR3 here is CASSFQGQGSNQPQHF. The CDR3 nucleotides are TGTGCCAGCAGTTTTCAGGGGCAGGGATCAAATCAGCCCCAGCATTTT.